This TCR beta chain was found in a study of control samples from healthy donors and cancer patients. Sequenced by immunoSEQ multiplex PCR; TCRdb stores in-frame clones only, minus some. The sample shows 120,000 to 150,000 clones, 80% to 95% of them seen only once. Trimming pared 6 bases from V and 0 bases from J, leaving 14 bases between. Germline CDR1 is MNHEY and CDR2 is SMNVEV (reference sequence). The CDR3 is made up of 15 amino acids. The V and J genes are TRBV27 and TRBJ1-2, with unresolved D. Sequenced input: blood. The source is a man aged 25-45 years in good health. This CDR3 reads CASSARSPTNYGYTF. The DNA of the CDR3 is TGTGCCAGCAGCGCCCGGTCCCCAACTAACTATGGCTACACCTTC.